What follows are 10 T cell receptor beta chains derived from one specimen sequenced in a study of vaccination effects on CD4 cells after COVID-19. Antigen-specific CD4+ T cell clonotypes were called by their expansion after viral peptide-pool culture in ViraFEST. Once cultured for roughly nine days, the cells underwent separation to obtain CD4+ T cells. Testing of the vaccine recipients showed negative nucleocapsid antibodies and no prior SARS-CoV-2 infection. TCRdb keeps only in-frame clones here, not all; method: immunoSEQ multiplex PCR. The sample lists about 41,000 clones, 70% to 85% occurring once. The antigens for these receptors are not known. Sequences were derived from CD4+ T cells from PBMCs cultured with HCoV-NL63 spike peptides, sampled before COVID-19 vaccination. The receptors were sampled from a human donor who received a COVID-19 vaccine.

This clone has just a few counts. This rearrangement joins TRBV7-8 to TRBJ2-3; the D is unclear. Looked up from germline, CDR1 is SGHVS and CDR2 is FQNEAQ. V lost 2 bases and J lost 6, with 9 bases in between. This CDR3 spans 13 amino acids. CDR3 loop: CASSLPPVDTQYF. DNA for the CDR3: TGTGCCAGCAGCTTACCCCCGGTGGATACGCAGTATTTT.

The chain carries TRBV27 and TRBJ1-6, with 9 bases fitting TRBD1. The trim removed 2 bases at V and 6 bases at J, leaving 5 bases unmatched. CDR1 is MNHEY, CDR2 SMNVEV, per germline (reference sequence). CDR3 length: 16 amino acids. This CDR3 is CASSLLGTGRNSPLHF. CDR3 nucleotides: TGTGCCAGCAGTTTACTAGGGACAGGGCGTAATTCACCCCTCCACTTT.

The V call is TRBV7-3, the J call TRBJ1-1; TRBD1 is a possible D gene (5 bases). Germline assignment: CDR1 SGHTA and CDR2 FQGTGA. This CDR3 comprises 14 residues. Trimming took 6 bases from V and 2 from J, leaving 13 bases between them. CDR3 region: CASSTGASNTEAFF. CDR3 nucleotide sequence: TGTGCCAGCAGTACAGGTGCCTCTAACACTGAAGCTTTCTTT.

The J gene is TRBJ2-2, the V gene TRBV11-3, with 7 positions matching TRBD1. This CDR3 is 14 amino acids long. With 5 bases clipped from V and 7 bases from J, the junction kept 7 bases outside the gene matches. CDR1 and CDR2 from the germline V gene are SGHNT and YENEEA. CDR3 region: CASSIRQGNGELFF. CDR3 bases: TGTGCCAGCAGCATCCGACAGGGCAACGGGGAGCTGTTTTTT. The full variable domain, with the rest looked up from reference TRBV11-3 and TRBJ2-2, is EAGVVQSPRYKIIEKKQPVAFWCNPISGHNTLYWYLQNLGQGPELLIRYENEEAVDDSQLPKDRFSAERLKGVDSTLKIQPAELGDSAVYLCASSIRQGNGELFFGEGSRLTVL.

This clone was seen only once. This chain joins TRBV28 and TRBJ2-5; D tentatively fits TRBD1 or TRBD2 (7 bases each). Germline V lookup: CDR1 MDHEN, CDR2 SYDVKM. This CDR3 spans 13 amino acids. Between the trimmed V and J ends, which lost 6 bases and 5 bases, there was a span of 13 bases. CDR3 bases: TGTGCCAGCAGGGGAGGGGGCCGGGAGACCCAGTACTTC. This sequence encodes CASRGGGRETQYF.

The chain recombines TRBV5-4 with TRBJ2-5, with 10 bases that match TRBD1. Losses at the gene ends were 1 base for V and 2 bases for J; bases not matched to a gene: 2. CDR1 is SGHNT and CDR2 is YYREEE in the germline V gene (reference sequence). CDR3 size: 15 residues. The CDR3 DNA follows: TGTGCCAGCAGCTTGAGGACAGGGGGACAAGAGACCCAGTACTTC. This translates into CASSLRTGGQETQYF. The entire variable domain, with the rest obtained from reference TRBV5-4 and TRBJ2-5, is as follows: ETGVTQSPTHLIKTRGQQVTLRCSSQSGHNTVSWYQQALGQGPQFIFQYYREEENGRGNFPPRFSGLQFPNYSSELNVNALELDDSALYLCASSLRTGGQETQYFGPGTRLLVL.

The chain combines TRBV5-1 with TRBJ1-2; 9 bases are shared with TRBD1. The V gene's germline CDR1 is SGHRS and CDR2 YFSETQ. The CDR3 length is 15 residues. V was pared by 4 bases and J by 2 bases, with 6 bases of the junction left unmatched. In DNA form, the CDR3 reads TGCGCCAGCAGCGTATACAGGGGGCGCAACTATGGCTACACCTTC. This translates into CASSVYRGRNYGYTF.

The chain's CDR3 is CASSSVNRGHEQFF. The DNA for the CDR3 is TGTGCCAGCTCCTCCGTTAATAGAGGCCATGAGCAGTTCTTC. The J gene is TRBJ2-1, the V gene TRBV6-5, with D unclear. The CDR3 consists of 14 residues. V was clipped by 8 bases and J by 8 bases, with 19 bases between them. Germline V gene lookup returns CDR1 MNHEY and CDR2 SVGAGI.

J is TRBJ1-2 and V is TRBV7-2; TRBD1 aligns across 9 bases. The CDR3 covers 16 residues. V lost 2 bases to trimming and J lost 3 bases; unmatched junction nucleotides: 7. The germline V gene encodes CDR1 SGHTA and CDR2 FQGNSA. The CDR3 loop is CASSLSSGTGYYGYTF. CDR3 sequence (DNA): TGTGCCAGCAGCTTAAGCTCCGGGACAGGGTACTATGGCTACACCTTC.

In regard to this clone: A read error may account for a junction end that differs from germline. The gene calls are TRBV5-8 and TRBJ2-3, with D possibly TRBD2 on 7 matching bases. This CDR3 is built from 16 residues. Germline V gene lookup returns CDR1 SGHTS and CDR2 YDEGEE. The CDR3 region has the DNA TGTGCCAGCCCATTCCTCGGACTAGAATGGACAGATATGCAGTATTTT. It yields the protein CASPFLGLEWTDMQYF.